This entry is about one T cell receptor (beta chain). The sample holds many counts of this clonotype. Its binding antigen is unknown. The input lacks base qualities; no much larger clone sits a single base away. Library preparation was by PCR. Sequencing was performed on an Illumina HiSeq 2500. Molecular barcoding was employed in the preparation of TCR libraries, with unique molecular identifiers being used to normalize TCRbeta repertoire quantification. The public reads were quality trimmed at Q25 with fastp and then assembled into clones with MiXCR by TCRdb, keeping productive beta chains. Under each unique CDR3 protein, matching rows form one entry showing the most common genes and DNA. This sample is represented by 200,000 to 300,000 distinct CDR3 sequences; more than 10% of them were singletons. The ten largest clones capture 2.6% of the sample. CDR1 SEHNR and CDR2 FQNEAQ were looked up in the germline V gene (reference sequence). The CDR3 contains 14 residues, cysteine and phenylalanine counted. Solely the CDR3 DNA is kept, with 42 bases framed from the first base. Trimming leaves V shorter by 5 bases and J shorter by 8 bases, with the junction holding 5 bases beyond the gene matches.

The entry originates in a study of T-cell reconstitution after alpha-beta-depleted transplantation in children listed by TCRdb under 2016. About the full investigation: Using TCR repertoire profiling, the study quantitatively followed how T-cell immune reconstitution unfolded in children after TCRalphabeta/CD19-depleted allogeneic hematopoietic cell transplantation.

The chain employs TRBV7-9 and TRBJ1-4, with TRBD1 identical over 10 junction bases. Sequencing used PBMCs from the stem cell graft donor, obtained from the stem cell graft. The clonotype originates from a human donor who donated a stem cell graft to a child with acute lymphoblastic leukemia. The CDR3 is CASSTGTGEEKLFF. The DNA sequence reads TGTGCCAGCAGCACCGGGACAGGGGAGGAAAAACTGTTTTTT.